One and the same sample provided the 15 T cell receptor beta chains below, sequenced in a study of blood T cell repertoires in COVID-19. Libraries were prepared by immunoSEQ multiplex PCR; TCRdb keeps only in-frame clonotypes and omits some of them. This sample carries approximately 330,000 clones, approximately 88% of them seen once, and the ten largest clones take 3% to 4%. The sequencing input was peripheral blood. These TCRs come from a woman between 45 and 60 years old with active or convalescent COVID-19.

The V gene is TRBV6-5, the J gene TRBJ2-1, with 14 bases aligning to TRBD2. V shed 6 bases and J 13 bases; nucleotides not matched to a gene: 11. Germline-derived CDR1 and CDR2 are MNHEY and SVGAGI. This CDR3 contains 15 residues. Here the CDR3 reads CASRRTTSGGATQFF. For the CDR3, the DNA is TGTGCCAGCAGGCGCACGACTAGCGGGGGGGCCACTCAGTTCTTC.

This chain uses TRBV12-5 with TRBJ2-3, with D perhaps TRBD1 (5 bases). Trimming shortened V by 1 base and J by 7 bases, and 6 bases separated the two germline ends. CDR1 LGHNT and CDR2 FRNRAP come from the germline V gene. This CDR3 has 12 residues. DNA of the CDR3: TGTGCTAGTGGTTTGGAGGGGAATACGCAGTATTTT. Protein sequence: CASGLEGNTQYF.

The V and J genes are TRBV3-1 (or the pseudogene TRBV3-2) and TRBJ2-7; 12 bases line up with TRBD1. V lost 4 bases, J lost 11 bases, and 15 bases stayed unmatched. Germline V gene sequence: CDR1 LGHDT, CDR2 YNNKEL (reference sequence). CDR3 size: 16 residues. The CDR3 bases are TGTGCCAGCAGCCCCTTCGGCGGGACAGGGGGCCCCTATGAGTACTTC. Its protein is CASSPFGGTGGPYEYF.

The chain is built from TRBV15 and TRBJ2-5, with D tentatively TRBD2 (5 bases). The CDR3 consists of 12 residues. Trimming stripped 2 bases from V and 5 bases from J, with 6 bases between. Germline V gene lookup returns CDR1 LNHNV and CDR2 YYDKDF (reference sequence). CDR3 sequence reads: CATSRSGETQYF. CDR3 coding DNA: TGTGCCACCAGCAGATCGGGGGAGACCCAGTACTTC.

For the CDR3, the DNA is TGTGCCACCAGTGATCCCCCGGACTTTTATGGCTACACCTTC. This gives the protein CATSDPPDFYGYTF. The chain combines TRBV24-1 with TRBJ1-2; no firm D call. Germline V gene data show CDR1 as KGHDR and CDR2 as SFDVKD. Deletions cut 3 bases from V and 5 bases from J, with 12 bases between. The CDR3 contains 14 residues.

The chain has TRBV25-1 and TRBJ2-7; TRBD2 aligns across 8 bases. The CDR3 runs 13 residues. The germline V gene encodes CDR1 MGHDK and CDR2 SYGVNS. V shed 3 bases, J shed 5 bases, and the junction held 3 bases outside the gene matches. The CDR3 sequence: CASSERLANEQYF. The CDR3 DNA reads as TGTGCCAGCAGTGAGCGACTAGCGAACGAGCAGTACTTC.

The rearrangement uses TRBV6-5 and TRBJ1-3, with D possibly matching TRBD1 (6 bases). The CDR3 spans 14 residues. Per germline, CDR1 MNHEY and CDR2 SVGAGI. Trimming left V 2 bases short and J 2 bases short, with 7 bases between. The CDR3 sequence is CASSYQGTGNTIYF. DNA of the CDR3: TGTGCCAGCAGTTACCAGGGGACTGGAAACACCATATATTTT.

V is TRBV5-4 and J is TRBJ1-3; TRBD1 agrees at 7 bases. CDR3 length: 16 residues. Germline loops: CDR1 SGHNT, CDR2 YYREEE (reference sequence). With V trimmed by 0 bases and J by 0 bases, 3 bases remained unmatched. The CDR3 here is CASSLEGGVSGNTIYF. The CDR3 DNA is TGTGCCAGCAGCTTGGAAGGGGGCGTCTCTGGAAACACCATATATTTT. The full variable domain, in which reference TRBV5-4 and TRBJ1-3 provide the parts outside the CDR3, is ETGVTQSPTHLIKTRGQQVTLRCSSQSGHNTVSWYQQALGQGPQFIFQYYREEENGRGNFPPRFSGLQFPNYSSELNVNALELDDSALYLCASSLEGGVSGNTIYFGEGSWLTVV.

The chain carries TRBV6-5 and TRBJ1-6, with TRBD1 as a possible D gene (6 bases). V was shortened by 4 bases and J by 7 bases, with 17 bases between the two germline ends. From germline, CDR1 is MNHEY and CDR2 SVGAGI. This CDR3 is 16 amino acids long. The CDR3, as DNA: TGTGCCAGCAGTTTTCGTCCGAGGGGGGGGAATTCACCCCTCCACTTT. It translates to CASSFRPRGGNSPLHF.

The V gene is TRBV24-1, the J gene TRBJ2-7, with 10 bases that match TRBD1. Unmatched junction bases numbered 9, after V lost 4 bases and J lost 7 bases. Germline-derived CDR1 and CDR2 are KGHDR and SFDVKD. The CDR3 has 15 residues. In DNA form, the CDR3 reads TGTGCCACCAGTGACTCTGGGACAGGGGTTTCAGAGCAGTACTTC. The encoded protein is CATSDSGTGVSEQYF.

This clone came up once. This chain links TRBV6-6 with TRBJ1-3; D not certain. Trimming took off 7 bases at V and 0 bases at J, with 13 bases between the two ends. Per germline, CDR1 MNHNY and CDR2 SVGAGI (reference sequence). The CDR3 has 15 amino acids. The DNA of the CDR3 is TGTGCCAGCAAGGCCGAGACAAACTCTGGAAACACCATATATTTT. Protein product: CASKAETNSGNTIYF.

The table lists this clone with a count of one. The chain links TRBV28 to TRBJ2-2, with D maybe TRBD2 (5 bases). CDR1 and CDR2 (germline): MDHEN, SYDVKM. CDR3 length equals 15 residues. Trimming stripped 3 bases from V and 3 bases from J, with 11 bases between. This CDR3 reads CASSFRQDYTGELFF. In nucleotides, the CDR3 is TGTGCCAGCAGTTTTAGGCAGGACTACACCGGGGAGCTGTTTTTT.

V is TRBV6-2 or TRBV6-3 and J is TRBJ2-1; 12 nucleotides agree with TRBD2. J was trimmed by 5 bases and V by 6 bases; bases with no gene match: 8. This CDR3 comprises 16 residues. CDR1 and CDR2 from the germline V gene are MNHEY and SVGEGT. CDR3 nucleotide sequence: TGTGCCAGCAGCCCCAGCCGGACTAGCGGGAACAATGAGCAGTTCTTC. Protein: CASSPSRTSGNNEQFF.

The rearrangement uses TRBV4-3 and TRBJ1-4, with 9 bases that match TRBD1. Germline V gene lookup returns CDR1 LGHNA and CDR2 YSLEER. This CDR3 has 16 amino acids. V shed 3 bases, J shed 8 bases, and the junction held 10 bases outside the gene matches. The CDR3 bases are TGCGCCAGCAGCCAGGACCAACAGGGGGCACGGGAAAAACTGTTTTTT. This translates into CASSQDQQGAREKLFF.

The chain carries TRBV3-1 (or the pseudogene TRBV3-2) and TRBJ2-5; 11 positions match TRBD2. The CDR3 is 16 residues long. Germline-derived CDR1 and CDR2 are LGHDT and YNNKEL (reference sequence). After removal of 4 bases from V and 1 base from J, the junction contained 5 bases not matched to a gene. The CDR3 sequence: CASSPLAGGLQETQYF. CDR3 DNA: TGTGCCAGCAGCCCCCTAGCGGGGGGCCTCCAAGAGACCCAGTACTTC.